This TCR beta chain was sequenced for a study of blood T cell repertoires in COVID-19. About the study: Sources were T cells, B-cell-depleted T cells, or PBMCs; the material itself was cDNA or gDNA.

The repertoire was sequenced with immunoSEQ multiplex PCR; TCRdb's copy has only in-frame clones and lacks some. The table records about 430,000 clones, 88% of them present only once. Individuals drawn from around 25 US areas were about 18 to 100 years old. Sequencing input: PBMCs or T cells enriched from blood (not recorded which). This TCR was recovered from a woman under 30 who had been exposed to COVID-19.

The CDR3 sequence: CASSTSRTYEQYF. Written as DNA, the CDR3 is TGTGCCAGCTCGACTAGCAGGACCTACGAGCAGTACTTC. The gene calls are TRBV4-2 and TRBJ2-7; 7 nucleotides agree with TRBD2. CDR3 length equals 13 residues. V was pared by 8 bases and J by 2 bases, with 6 bases of the junction left unmatched. Germline assignment: CDR1 LGHNA and CDR2 YNFKEQ.